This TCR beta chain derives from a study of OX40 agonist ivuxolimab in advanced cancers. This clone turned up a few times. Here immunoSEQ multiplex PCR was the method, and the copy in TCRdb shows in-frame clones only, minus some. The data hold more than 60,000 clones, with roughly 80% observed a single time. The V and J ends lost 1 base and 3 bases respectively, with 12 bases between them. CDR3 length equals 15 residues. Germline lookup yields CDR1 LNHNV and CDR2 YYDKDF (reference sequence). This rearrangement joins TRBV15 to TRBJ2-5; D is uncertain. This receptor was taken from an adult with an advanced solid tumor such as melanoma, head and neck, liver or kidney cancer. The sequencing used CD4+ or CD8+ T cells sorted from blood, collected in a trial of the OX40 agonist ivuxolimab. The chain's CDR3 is CATSRAADPKETQYF. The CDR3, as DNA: TGTGCCACCAGCAGAGCTGCGGATCCGAAAGAGACCCAGTACTTC.